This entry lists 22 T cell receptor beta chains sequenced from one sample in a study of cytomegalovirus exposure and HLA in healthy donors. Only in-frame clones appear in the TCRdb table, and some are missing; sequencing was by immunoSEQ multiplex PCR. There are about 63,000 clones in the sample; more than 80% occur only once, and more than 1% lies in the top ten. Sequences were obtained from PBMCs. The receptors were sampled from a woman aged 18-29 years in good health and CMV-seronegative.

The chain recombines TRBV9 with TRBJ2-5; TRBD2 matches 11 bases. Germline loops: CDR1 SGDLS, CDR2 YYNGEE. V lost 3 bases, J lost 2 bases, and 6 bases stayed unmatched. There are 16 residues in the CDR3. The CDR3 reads CASSAGLAGGQETQYF. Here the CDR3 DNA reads TGTGCCAGCAGCGCAGGGCTAGCGGGGGGTCAAGAGACCCAGTACTTC.

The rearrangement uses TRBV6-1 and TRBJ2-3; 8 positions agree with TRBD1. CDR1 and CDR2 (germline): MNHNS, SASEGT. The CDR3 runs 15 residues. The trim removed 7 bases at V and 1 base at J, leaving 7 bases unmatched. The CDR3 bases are TGTGCCAGCAACCTCGGACAGGGCCGCACAGATACGCAGTATTTT. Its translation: CASNLGQGRTDTQYF.

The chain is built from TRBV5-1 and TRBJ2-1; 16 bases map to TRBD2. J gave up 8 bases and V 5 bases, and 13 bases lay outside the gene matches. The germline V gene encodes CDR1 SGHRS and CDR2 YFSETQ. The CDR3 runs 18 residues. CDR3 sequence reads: CASRPGLAGGPVQYEQFF. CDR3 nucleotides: TGCGCCAGCAGACCGGGACTAGCGGGAGGGCCGGTACAGTATGAGCAGTTCTTC.

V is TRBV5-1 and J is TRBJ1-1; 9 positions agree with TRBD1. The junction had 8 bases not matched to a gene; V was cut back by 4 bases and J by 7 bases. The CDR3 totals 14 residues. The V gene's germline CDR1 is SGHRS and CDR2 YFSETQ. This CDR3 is CASSPGQGKNEAFF. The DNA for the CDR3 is TGCGCCAGCAGCCCTGGACAGGGGAAAAATGAAGCTTTCTTT.

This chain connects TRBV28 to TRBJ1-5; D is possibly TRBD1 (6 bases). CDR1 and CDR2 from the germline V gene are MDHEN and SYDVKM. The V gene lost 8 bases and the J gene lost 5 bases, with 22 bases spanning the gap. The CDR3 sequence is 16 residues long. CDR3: CASRGGQGRFYQPQHF. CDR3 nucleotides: TGTGCCAGCCGGGGGGGGCAGGGACGGTTCTATCAGCCCCAGCATTTT.

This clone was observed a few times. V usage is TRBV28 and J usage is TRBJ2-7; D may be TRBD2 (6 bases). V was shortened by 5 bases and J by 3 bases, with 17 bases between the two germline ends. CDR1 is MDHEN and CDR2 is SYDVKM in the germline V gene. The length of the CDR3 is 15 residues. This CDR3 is CASSPPAGSYYEQYF. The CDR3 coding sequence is TGTGCCAGCAGTCCCCCGGCGGGGTCCTACTACGAGCAGTACTTC. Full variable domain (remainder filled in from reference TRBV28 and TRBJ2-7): DVKVTQSSRYLVKRTGEKVFLECVQDMDHENMFWYRQDPGLGLRLIYFSYDVKMKEKGDIPEGYSVSREKKERFSLILESASTNQTSMYLCASSPPAGSYYEQYFGPGTRLTVT.

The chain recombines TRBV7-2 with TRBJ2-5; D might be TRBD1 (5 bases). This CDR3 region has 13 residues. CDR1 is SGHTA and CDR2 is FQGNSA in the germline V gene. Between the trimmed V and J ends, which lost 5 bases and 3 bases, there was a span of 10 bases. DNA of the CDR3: TGTGCCAGCAGCCGCGACAGTGAAGAGACCCAGTACTTC. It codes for CASSRDSEETQYF.

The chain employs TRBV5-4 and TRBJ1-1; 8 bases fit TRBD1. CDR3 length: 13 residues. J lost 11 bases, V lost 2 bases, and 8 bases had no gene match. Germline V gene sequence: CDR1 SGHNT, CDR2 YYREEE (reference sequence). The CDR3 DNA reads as TGTGCCAGCAGCTTAGGACAGGGAGCGCCCGCTTTCTTT. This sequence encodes CASSLGQGAPAFF. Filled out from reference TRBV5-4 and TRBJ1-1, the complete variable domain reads ETGVTQSPTHLIKTRGQQVTLRCSSQSGHNTVSWYQQALGQGPQFIFQYYREEENGRGNFPPRFSGLQFPNYSSELNVNALELDDSALYLCASSLGQGAPAFFGQGTRLTVV.

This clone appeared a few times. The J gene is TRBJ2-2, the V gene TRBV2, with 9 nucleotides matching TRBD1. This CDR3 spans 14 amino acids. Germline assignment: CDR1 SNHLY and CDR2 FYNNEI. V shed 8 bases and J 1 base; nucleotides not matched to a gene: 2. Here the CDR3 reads CASWGQGNTGELFF. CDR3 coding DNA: TGTGCCAGCTGGGGACAGGGGAACACCGGGGAGCTGTTTTTT.

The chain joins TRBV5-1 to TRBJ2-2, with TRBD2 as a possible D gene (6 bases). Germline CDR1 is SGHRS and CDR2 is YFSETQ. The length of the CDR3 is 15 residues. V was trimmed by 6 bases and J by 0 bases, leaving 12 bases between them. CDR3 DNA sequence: TGCGCCAGCACCCAGGGAGGCTCGAACACCGGGGAGCTGTTTTTT. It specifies CASTQGGSNTGELFF. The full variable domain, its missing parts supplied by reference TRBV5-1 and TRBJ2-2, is KAGVTQTPRYLIKTRGQQVTLSCSPISGHRSVSWYQQTPGQGLQFLFEYFSETQRNKGNFPGRFSGRQFSNSRSEMNVSTLELGDSALYLCASTQGGSNTGELFFGEGSRLTVL.

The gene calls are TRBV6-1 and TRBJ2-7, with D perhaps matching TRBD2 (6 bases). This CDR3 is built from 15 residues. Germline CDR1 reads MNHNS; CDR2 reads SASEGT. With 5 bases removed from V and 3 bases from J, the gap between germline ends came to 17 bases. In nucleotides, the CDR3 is TGTGCCAGCAGTTGGTTTTTAGCGGAAGGCTACGAGCAGTACTTC. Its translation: CASSWFLAEGYEQYF.

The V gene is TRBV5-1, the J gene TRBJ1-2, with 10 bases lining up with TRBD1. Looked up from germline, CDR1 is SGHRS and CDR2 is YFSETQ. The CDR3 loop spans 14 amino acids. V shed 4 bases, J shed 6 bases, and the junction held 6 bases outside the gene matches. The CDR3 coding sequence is TGCGCCAGCAGCCCGGGACAGGGGACGGATGGCTACACCTTC. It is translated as CASSPGQGTDGYTF.

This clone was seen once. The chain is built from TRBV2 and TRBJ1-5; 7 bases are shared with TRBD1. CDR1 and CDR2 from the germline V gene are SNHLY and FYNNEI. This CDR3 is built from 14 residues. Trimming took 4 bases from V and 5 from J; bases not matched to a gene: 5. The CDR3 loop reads CASSGDRGHQPQHF. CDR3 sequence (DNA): TGTGCCAGCAGTGGGGACAGAGGCCATCAGCCCCAGCATTTT.

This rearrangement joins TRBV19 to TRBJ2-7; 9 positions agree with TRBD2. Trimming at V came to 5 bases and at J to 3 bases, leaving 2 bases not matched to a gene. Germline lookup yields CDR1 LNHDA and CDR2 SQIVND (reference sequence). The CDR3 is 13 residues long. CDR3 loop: CASSASGNYEQYF. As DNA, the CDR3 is TGTGCCAGTAGTGCTAGCGGGAACTACGAGCAGTACTTC.

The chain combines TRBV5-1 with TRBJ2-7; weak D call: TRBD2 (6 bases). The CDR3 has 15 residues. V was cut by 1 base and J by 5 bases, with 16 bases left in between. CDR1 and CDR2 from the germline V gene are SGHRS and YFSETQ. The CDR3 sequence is CASSLRTGSNDEQYF. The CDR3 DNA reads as TGCGCCAGCAGCTTGAGGACCGGGAGCAACGACGAGCAGTACTTC.

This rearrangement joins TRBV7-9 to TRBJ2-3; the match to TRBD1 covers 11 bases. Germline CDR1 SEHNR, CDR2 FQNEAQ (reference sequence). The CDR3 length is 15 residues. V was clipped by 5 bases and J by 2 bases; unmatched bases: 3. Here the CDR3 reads CASSRDRGNTDTQYF. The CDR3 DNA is TGTGCCAGCAGCCGGGACAGGGGGAACACAGATACGCAGTATTTT.

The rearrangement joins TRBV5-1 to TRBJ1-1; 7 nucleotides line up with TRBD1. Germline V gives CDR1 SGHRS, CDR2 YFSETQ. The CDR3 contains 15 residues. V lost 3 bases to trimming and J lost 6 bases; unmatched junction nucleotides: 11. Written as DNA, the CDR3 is TGCGCCAGCAGCTCTCTGAACAGGGGAGAGGCTGAAGCTTTCTTT. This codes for CASSSLNRGEAEAFF.

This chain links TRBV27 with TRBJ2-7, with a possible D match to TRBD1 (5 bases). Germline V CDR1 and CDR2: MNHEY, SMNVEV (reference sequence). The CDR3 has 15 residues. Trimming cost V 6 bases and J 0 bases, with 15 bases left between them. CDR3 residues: CASRPHNRSSYEQYF. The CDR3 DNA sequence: TGTGCCAGCAGACCTCATAACAGGAGCTCCTACGAGCAGTACTTC.

The CDR3 spells CASGLRGNTGELFF. The CDR3 DNA reads as TGTGCCAGCGGACTCAGGGGGAACACCGGGGAGCTGTTTTTT. The chain is built from TRBV27 and TRBJ2-2; a possible D gene is TRBD1 (6 bases). The CDR3 has 14 residues. V was pared by 8 bases and J by 1 base, with 11 bases between. Germline V lookup: CDR1 MNHEY, CDR2 SMNVEV (reference sequence).

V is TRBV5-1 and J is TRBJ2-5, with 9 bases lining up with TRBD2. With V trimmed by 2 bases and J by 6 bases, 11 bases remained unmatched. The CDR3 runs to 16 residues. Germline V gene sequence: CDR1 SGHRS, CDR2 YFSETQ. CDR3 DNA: TGCGCCAGCAGCTTTTCAGTGGCTAGCGGGGCCCAGACCCAGTACTTC. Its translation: CASSFSVASGAQTQYF.

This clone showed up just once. CDR3 sequence: CAWFPGGEAYGYTF. DNA of the CDR3: TGTGCCTGGTTCCCCGGGGGGGAAGCCTATGGCTACACCTTC. The genes are TRBV30 and TRBJ1-2; tentatively, D is TRBD1 (5 bases). V was clipped by 5 bases and J by 4 bases, with 17 bases between them. The CDR3 spans 14 residues. Germline CDR1 GTSNPN, CDR2 SVGIG (reference sequence).

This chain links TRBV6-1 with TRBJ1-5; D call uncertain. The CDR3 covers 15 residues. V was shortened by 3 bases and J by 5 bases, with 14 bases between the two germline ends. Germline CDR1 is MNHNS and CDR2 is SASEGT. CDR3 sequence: CASSDWFRRDQPQHF. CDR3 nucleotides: TGTGCCAGCAGTGATTGGTTCCGTCGGGATCAGCCCCAGCATTTT.